Shown below are 5 T cell receptor beta chains from a single sample sequenced in a study of CD8+ T cells in alopecia areata. Treatment described: oral pan-JAK inhibitor, 5-10 mg twice daily. Sequencing relied on a cDNA template that was reverse transcribed from extracted RNA. Assay: immunoSEQ multiplex PCR; the TCRdb copy retains only in-frame clones and omits some. This sample yields about 260,000 clones, of which 60% are seen a single time; 0.75% to 0.95% belongs to the top ten. The material was CD4+ T cells sorted from blood, obtained around week 54, from a patient treated with tofacitinib. Every receptor here comes from a human donor with alopecia areata.

This clone is a singleton in its sample. The sample carries other DNA sequences with the same CDR3. This rearrangement joins TRBV30 to TRBJ1-3; no definite D call. This CDR3 is 12 amino acids long. Looked up from germline, CDR1 is GTSNPN and CDR2 is SVGIG (reference sequence). V lost 0 bases and J lost 4, with 4 bases in between. The CDR3 protein is CAWSVLGNTIYF. The DNA of the CDR3 is TGTGCCTGGAGTGTATTAGGAAACACCATATATTTT. Together with reference TRBV30 and TRBJ1-3, the CDR3 gives the full variable domain: SQTIHQWPATLVQPVGSPLSLECTVEGTSNPNLYWYRQAAGRGLQLLFYSVGIGQISSEVPQNLSASRPQDRQFILSSKKLLLSDSGFYLCAWSVLGNTIYFGEGSWLTVV.

V gene TRBV5-1 combines with J gene TRBJ2-7; TRBD2 is a possible D gene (5 bases). The CDR3 loop spans 17 amino acids. Germline loops: CDR1 SGHRS, CDR2 YFSETQ. Between the trimmed V and J ends, which lost 0 bases and 0 bases, there was a span of 16 bases. CDR3 amino acids: CASSLAGVRGSSYEQYF. In DNA form, the CDR3 reads TGCGCCAGCAGCTTGGCCGGGGTTAGAGGGAGCTCCTACGAGCAGTACTTC.

The CDR3 DNA reads as TGTGCCAGCAGTTATCAACCCGTGGAGACCCAGTACTTC. Translating it yields CASSYQPVETQYF. The rearrangement links TRBV6-5 to TRBJ2-5; D is undetermined. The CDR3 contains 13 residues. Germline CDR1 MNHEY, CDR2 SVGAGI. Trimming shortened V by 3 bases and J by 5 bases, and 10 bases separated the two germline ends.

J is TRBJ1-5 and V is TRBV30; possible D gene TRBD1, 5 bases. The CDR3 is made up of 15 amino acids. The V gene's germline CDR1 is GTSNPN and CDR2 SVGIG (reference sequence). Trimming stripped 2 bases from V and 1 base from J, with 12 bases between. CDR3 sequence (DNA): TGTGCCTGGAGTCCAGGGCCCTGGAGCAATCAGCCCCAGCATTTT. This encodes CAWSPGPWSNQPQHF.

This clone was observed once. V is TRBV6-5 and J is TRBJ2-7, with D hard to call. The CDR3 is made up of 14 amino acids. Germline-derived CDR1 and CDR2 are MNHEY and SVGAGI. Trimming cost V 4 bases and J 2 bases, with 12 bases left between them. The CDR3 loop reads CASSSTLGTYEQYF. The CDR3 bases are TGTGCCAGCAGTTCCACTCTGGGCACCTACGAGCAGTACTTC.